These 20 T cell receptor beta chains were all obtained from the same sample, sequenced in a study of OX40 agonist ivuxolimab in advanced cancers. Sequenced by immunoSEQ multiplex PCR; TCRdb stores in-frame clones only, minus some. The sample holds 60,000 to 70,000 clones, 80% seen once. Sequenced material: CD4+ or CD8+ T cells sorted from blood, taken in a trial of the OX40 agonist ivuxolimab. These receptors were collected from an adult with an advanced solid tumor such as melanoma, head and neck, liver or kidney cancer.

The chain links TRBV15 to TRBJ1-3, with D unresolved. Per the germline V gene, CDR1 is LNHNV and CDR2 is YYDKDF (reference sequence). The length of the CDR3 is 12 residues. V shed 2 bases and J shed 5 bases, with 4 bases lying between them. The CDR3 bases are TGTGCCACCAGCAGAAACCGAAACACCATATATTTT. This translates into CATSRNRNTIYF.

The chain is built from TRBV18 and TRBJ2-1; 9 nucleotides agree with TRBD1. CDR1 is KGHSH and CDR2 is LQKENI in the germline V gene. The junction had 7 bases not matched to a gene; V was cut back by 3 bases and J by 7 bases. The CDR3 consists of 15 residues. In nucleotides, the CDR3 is TGTGCCAGCTCACCTTACAGGGGGCCAGGTAATGAGCAGTTCTTC. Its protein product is CASSPYRGPGNEQFF. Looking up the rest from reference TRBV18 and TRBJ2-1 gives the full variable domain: NAGVMQNPRHLVRRRGQEARLRCSPMKGHSHVYWYRQLPEEGLKFMVYLQKENIIDESGMPKERFSAEFPKEGPSILRIQQVVRGDSAAYFCASSPYRGPGNEQFFGPGTRLTVL.

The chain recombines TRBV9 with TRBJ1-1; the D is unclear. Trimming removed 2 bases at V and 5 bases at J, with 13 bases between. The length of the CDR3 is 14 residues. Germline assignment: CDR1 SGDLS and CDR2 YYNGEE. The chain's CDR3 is CASSVKPGGTEAFF. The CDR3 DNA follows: TGTGCCAGCAGCGTCAAACCAGGAGGGACTGAAGCTTTCTTT.

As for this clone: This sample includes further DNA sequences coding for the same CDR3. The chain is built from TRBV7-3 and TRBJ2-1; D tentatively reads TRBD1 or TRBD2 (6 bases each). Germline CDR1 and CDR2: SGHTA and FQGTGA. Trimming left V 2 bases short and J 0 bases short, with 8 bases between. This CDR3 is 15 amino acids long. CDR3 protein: CASSLGGGSYNEQFF. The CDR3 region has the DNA TGTGCCAGCAGCTTAGGAGGGGGCTCCTACAATGAGCAGTTCTTC.

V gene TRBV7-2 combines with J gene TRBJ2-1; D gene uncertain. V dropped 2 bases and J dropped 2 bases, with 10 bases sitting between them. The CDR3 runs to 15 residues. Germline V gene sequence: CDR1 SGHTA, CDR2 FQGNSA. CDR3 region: CASSLFTGAYNEQFF. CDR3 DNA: TGTGCCAGCAGCTTATTCACGGGTGCCTACAATGAGCAGTTCTTC.

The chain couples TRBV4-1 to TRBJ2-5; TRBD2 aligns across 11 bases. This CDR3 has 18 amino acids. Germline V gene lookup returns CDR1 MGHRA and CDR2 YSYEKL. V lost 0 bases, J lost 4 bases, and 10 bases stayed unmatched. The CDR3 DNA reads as TGCGCCAGCAGCCAAGAGGCTAGCGGGGGGCACCTAGGAGAGACCCAGTACTTC. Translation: CASSQEASGGHLGETQYF.

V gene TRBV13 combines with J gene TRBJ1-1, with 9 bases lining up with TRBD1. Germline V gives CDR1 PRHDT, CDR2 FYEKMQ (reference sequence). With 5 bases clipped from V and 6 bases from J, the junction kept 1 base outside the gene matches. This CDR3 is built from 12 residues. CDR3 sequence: CASSRTGAEAFF. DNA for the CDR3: TGTGCCAGCAGCCGGACAGGGGCTGAAGCTTTCTTT.

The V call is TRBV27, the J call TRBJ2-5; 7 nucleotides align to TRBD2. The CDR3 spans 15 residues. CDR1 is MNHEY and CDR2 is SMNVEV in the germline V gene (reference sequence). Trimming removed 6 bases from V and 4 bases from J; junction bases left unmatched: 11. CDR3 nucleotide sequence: TGTGCCAGCAGCCGCTCTCGGGGGAGGGGAGAGACCCAGTACTTC. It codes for CASSRSRGRGETQYF.

The CDR3 reads CASSDHGSEGYTF. The DNA for the CDR3 is TGTGCCAGCAGTGATCACGGTTCGGAGGGCTACACCTTC. V and J are TRBV25-1 and TRBJ1-2; D call uncertain. CDR1 is MGHDK and CDR2 is SYGVNS in the germline V gene. CDR3 size: 13 residues. The V gene lost 3 bases and the J gene lost 8 bases, with 13 bases spanning the gap.

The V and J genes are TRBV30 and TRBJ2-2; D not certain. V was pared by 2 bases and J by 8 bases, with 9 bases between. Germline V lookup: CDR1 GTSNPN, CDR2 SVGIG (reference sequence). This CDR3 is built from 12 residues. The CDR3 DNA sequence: TGTGCCTGGAGTATAGGCTCTGGGGAGCTGTTTTTT. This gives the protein CAWSIGSGELFF.

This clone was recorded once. CDR3 in DNA: TGCGCCAGCAGCTTGGCAACTAGCGGGGGTGGTGAGACCCAGTACTTC. Translated, it gives CASSLATSGGGETQYF. V usage is TRBV5-1 and J usage is TRBJ2-5; 11 nucleotides line up with TRBD2. With V trimmed by 0 bases and J by 5 bases, 6 bases remained unmatched. The germline V gene encodes CDR1 SGHRS and CDR2 YFSETQ. This CDR3 spans 16 amino acids.

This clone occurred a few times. For the CDR3, the DNA is TGTGCCAGCAGTTTGGGTCGGGTAGGGATGAATTCACCCCTCCACTTT. Translation: CASSLGRVGMNSPLHF. The rearrangement links TRBV27 to TRBJ1-6; no clear D gene. Germline V gives CDR1 MNHEY, CDR2 SMNVEV (reference sequence). The CDR3 is made up of 16 amino acids. V dropped 3 bases and J dropped 7 bases, with 16 bases sitting between them.

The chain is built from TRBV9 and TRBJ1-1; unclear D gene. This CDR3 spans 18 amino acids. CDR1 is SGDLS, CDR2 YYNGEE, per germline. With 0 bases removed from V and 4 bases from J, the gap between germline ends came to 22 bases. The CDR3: CASSVAPTDLARGTEAFF. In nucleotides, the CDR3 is TGTGCCAGCAGCGTAGCCCCCACCGACCTTGCGCGGGGCACTGAAGCTTTCTTT. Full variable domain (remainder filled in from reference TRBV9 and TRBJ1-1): DSGVTQTPKHLITATGQRVTLRCSPRSGDLSVYWYQQSLDQGLQFLIQYYNGEERAKGNILERFSAQQFPDLHSELNLSSLELGDSALYFCASSVAPTDLARGTEAFFGQGTRLTVV.

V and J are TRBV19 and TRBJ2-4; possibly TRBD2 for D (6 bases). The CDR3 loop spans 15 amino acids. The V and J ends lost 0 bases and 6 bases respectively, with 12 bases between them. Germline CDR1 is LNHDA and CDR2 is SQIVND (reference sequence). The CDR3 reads CASSIDLGRSNIQYF. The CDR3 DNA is TGTGCCAGTAGTATAGATCTCGGGAGATCAAACATTCAGTACTTC.

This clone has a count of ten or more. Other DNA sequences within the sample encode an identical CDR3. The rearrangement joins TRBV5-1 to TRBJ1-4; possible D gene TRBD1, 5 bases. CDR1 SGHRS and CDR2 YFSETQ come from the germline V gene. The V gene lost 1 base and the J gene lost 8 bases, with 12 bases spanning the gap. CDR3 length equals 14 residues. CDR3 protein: CASSLRQGGEKLFF. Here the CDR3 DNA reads TGCGCCAGCAGCTTGAGGCAGGGAGGCGAAAAACTGTTTTTT. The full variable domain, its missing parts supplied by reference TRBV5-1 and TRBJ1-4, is KAGVTQTPRYLIKTRGQQVTLSCSPISGHRSVSWYQQTPGQGLQFLFEYFSETQRNKGNFPGRFSGRQFSNSRSEMNVSTLELGDSALYLCASSLRQGGEKLFFGSGTQLSVL.

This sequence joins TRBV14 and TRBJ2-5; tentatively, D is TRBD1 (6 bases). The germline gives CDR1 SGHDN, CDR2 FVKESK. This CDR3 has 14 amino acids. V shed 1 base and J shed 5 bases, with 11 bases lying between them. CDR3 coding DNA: TGTGCCAGCAGCCAAGTTTCTGGGGGCGAGACCCAGTACTTC. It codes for CASSQVSGGETQYF.

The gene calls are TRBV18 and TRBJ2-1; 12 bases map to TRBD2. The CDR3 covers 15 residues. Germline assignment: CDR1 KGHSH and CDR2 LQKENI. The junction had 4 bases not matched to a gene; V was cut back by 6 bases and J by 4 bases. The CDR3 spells CASSRTSGEYNEQFF. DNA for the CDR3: TGTGCCAGCTCGCGGACTAGCGGGGAGTACAATGAGCAGTTCTTC.

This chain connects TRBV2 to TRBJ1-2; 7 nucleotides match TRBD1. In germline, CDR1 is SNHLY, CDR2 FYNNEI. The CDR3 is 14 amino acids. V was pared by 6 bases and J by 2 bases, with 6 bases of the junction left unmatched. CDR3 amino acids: CASRGQLQNYGYTF. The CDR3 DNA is TGTGCCAGCAGGGGACAGTTACAAAACTATGGCTACACCTTC.

The CDR3 sequence is CASSVRFANTGELFF. The CDR3 bases are TGTGCCAGCAGCGTACGTTTCGCGAACACCGGGGAGCTGTTTTTT. The chain combines TRBV9 with TRBJ2-2; no reliable D call. There are 15 residues in the CDR3. The germline V gene has CDR1 SGDLS and CDR2 YYNGEE. V dropped 1 base and J dropped 0 bases, with 7 bases sitting between them.

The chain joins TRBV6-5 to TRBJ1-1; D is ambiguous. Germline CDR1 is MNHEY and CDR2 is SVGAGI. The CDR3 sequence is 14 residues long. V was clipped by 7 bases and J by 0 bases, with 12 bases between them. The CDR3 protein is CASTRGGVNTEAFF. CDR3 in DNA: TGTGCCAGCACCCGGGGAGGTGTGAACACTGAAGCTTTCTTT.